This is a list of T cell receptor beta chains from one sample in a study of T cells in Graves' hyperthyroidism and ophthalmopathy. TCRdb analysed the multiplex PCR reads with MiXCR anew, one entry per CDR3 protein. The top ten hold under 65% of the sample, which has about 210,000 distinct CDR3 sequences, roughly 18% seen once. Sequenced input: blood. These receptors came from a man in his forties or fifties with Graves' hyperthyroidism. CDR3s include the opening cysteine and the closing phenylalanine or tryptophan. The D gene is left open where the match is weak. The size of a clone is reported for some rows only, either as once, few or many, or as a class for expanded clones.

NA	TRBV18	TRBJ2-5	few	CASYTGGETQYF	TGTGCCAGCTACACCGGGGGAGAGACCCAGTACTTC
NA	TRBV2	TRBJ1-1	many	CASRPRGRSEAFF	TGTGCCAGCAGGCCTCGGGGTAGATCTGAAGCTTTCTTT
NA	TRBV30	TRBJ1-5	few	CAWSPGTGGYQPQHF	TGTGCCTGGAGTCCGGGGACGGGGGGTTATCAGCCCCAGCATTTT
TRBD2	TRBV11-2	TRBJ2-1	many	CASSLDTFGGRALDEQFF	TGTGCCAGCAGCTTAGATACCTTCGGCGGGAGGGCCCTCGATGAGCAGTTCTTC
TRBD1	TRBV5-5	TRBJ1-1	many	CASSLRDSGYTEAFF	TGTGCCAGCAGCCTCCGGGACAGCGGGTACACTGAAGCTTTCTTT
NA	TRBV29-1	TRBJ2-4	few	CSVDPGENIQYF	TGCAGCGTTGATCCGGGAGAAAACATTCAGTACTTC
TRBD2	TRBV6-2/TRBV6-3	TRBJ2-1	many	CASSYAAGGFDEQFF	TGTGCCAGCAGTTACGCGGCGGGAGGGTTCGATGAGCAGTTCTTC
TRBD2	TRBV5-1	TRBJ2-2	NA	CASSFREGTGELFF	TGCGCCAGCAGCTTCAGGGAGGGCACCGGGGAGCTGTTTTTT
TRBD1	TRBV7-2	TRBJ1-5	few	CASSLSGGRNQPQHF	TGTGCCAGCAGCTTATCAGGGGGTCGCAATCAGCCCCAGCATTTT
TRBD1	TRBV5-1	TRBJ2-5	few	CASSFSGQKETQYF	TGCGCCAGCAGCTTTTCGGGACAGAAAGAGACCCAGTACTTC
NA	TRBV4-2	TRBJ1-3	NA	CASSQDISGNTIYF	TGTGCCAGCAGCCAAGATATCTCTGGAAACACCATATATTTT
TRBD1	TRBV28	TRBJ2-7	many	CASSLDRVPLEQYF	TGTGCCAGCAGTCTAGACAGGGTTCCCCTCGAGCAGTACTTC
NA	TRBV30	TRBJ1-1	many	CACRGMNTEAFF	TGTGCCTGCAGGGGCATGAACACTGAAGCTTTCTTT
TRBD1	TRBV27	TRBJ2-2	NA	CASSLGQGVTGELFF	TGTGCCAGCAGTTTAGGACAGGGGGTAACCGGGGAGCTGTTTTTT
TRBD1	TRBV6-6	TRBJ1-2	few	CASSYSGTGNYGYTF	TGTGCCAGCAGTTACTCAGGGACAGGGAACTATGGCTACACCTTC
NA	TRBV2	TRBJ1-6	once	CASSFRQSGRTINSPLHF	TGTGCCAGCAGTTTTAGACAGTCAGGGAGGACTATCAATTCACCCCTCCACTTT
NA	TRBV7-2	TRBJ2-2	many	CASGFYGGELFF	TGTGCCAGCGGGTTTTACGGCGGGGAGCTGTTTTTT
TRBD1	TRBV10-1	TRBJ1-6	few	CASSEPWKGQGPIAYNSPLHF	TGCGCCAGCAGTGAGCCGTGGAAGGGACAGGGGCCGATCGCCTATAATTCACCCCTCCACTTT
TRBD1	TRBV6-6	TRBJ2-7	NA	CASSYDGTGTEQYF	TGTGCCAGCAGTTACGATGGGACAGGGACGGAGCAGTACTTC
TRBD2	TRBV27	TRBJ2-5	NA	CASSPPRTSGRAAETQYF	TGTGCCAGCTCACCACCACGGACTAGCGGGAGGGCCGCAGAGACCCAGTACTTC
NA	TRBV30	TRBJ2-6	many	CAWSVGWSGANVLTF	TGTGCCTGGAGTGTAGGGTGGTCTGGGGCCAACGTCCTGACTTTC
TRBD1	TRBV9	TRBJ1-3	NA	CASSVAGTGAGNTIYF	TGTGCCAGCAGCGTAGCGGGGACAGGGGCTGGAAACACCATATATTTT
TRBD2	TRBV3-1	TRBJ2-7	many	CASSPGLADYEQYF	TGTGCCAGCAGCCCGGGACTAGCGGACTACGAGCAGTACTTC